This TCR beta chain came from a study of blood T cell repertoires in COVID-19. Background on the study: The samples span acute and convalescent COVID-19 from the United States, Italy and Spain. In each case, the material was cDNA or gDNA derived from T cells, B-cell-depleted T cells, or PBMCs.

Per the original data handling: Amplification from reference gene primers served as the basis for estimated nucleated cell counts. The table came from immunoSEQ multiplex PCR; TCRdb's copy has only in-frame clones and leaves some out. Clone size and V and J calls were adopted from that table, with D and trimming inferred from the DNA. The sample lists approximately 24,000 clones, approximately 82% seen once, with 25% to 35% in the top ten. CDR3 length: 16 amino acids. V was pared by 4 bases and J by 6 bases, with 6 bases of the junction left unmatched. Germline V gene sequence: CDR1 MNHEY, CDR2 SVGAGI.

This chain links TRBV6-5 with TRBJ1-4; 12 bases align to TRBD1. Sequenced input: peripheral blood. This TCR came from a human donor in a cohort sampled during active COVID-19. The CDR3 sequence is CASSSPGQGADEKLFF. CDR3 coding DNA: TGTGCCAGCAGTTCGCCGGGACAGGGGGCGGATGAAAAACTGTTTTTT.